These T cell receptor beta chains were read from a single sample in a study of blood T cell repertoires in COVID-19. Using immunoSEQ multiplex PCR, the repertoire was profiled, and TCRdb retains in-frame clones only, with some absent. The sample contains 150,000 to 190,000 clones, roughly 80% of which appear only once. Specimen: PBMCs or T cells enriched from blood (not recorded which). These receptors originate from a man between 45 and 60 years old who had recovered from COVID-19. Both conserved end residues are part of each CDR3. The D gene is left open where the match is weak. Some rows mark clone size as missing; the rest say once, few, many or name a class of expanded clone.

D: TRBD2
V: TRBV6-5
J: TRBJ2-1
size: NA
CDR3: CASSQTGTSAPEQFF
DNA: TGTGCCAGCAGTCAAACCGGGACTAGCGCGCCTGAGCAGTTCTTC

D: TRBD2
V: TRBV14
J: TRBJ2-3
size: many
CDR3: CASSQGWLAGEGDTQYF
DNA: TGTGCCAGCAGCCAAGGATGGCTAGCGGGGGAAGGCGATACGCAGTATTTT

D: TRBD1
V: TRBV7-6
J: TRBJ1-3
size: NA
CDR3: CASSLGTGNDGNTIYF
DNA: TGTGCCAGCAGCTTAGGGACAGGGAATGATGGAAACACCATATATTTT

D: TRBD2
V: TRBV7-2
J: TRBJ2-2
size: NA
CDR3: CASSLTSGGMGELFF
DNA: TGTGCCAGCAGCCTTACTAGCGGGGGTATGGGGGAGCTGTTTTTT

D: NA
V: TRBV19
J: TRBJ1-2
size: NA
CDR3: CASSIDTGGYTF
DNA: TGTGCCAGTAGTATAGATACAGGGGGCTACACCTTC

D: TRBD2
V: TRBV2
J: TRBJ2-1
size: NA
CDR3: CASSESGLGYNEQFF
DNA: TGTGCCAGCAGTGAATCGGGACTAGGTTACAATGAGCAGTTCTTC

D: NA
V: TRBV9
J: TRBJ2-5
size: NA
CDR3: CASSVAPVQETQYF
DNA: TGTGCCAGCAGCGTAGCTCCAGTCCAAGAGACCCAGTACTTC

D: TRBD2
V: TRBV5-1
J: TRBJ2-3
size: NA
CDR3: CASSLSSGWISATQYF
DNA: TGCGCCAGCAGCTTGTCTAGCGGGTGGATTTCGGCTACGCAGTATTTT

D: TRBD2
V: TRBV7-9
J: TRBJ2-1
size: NA
CDR3: CASSDYTGGPNEQFF
DNA: TGTGCCAGCAGTGATTATACGGGGGGGCCCAATGAGCAGTTCTTC

D: NA
V: TRBV27
J: TRBJ1-5
size: once
CDR3: CASRLYSNQPQHF
DNA: TGTGCCAGCAGACTATATAGCAATCAGCCCCAGCATTTT

D: TRBD1
V: TRBV4-1
J: TRBJ2-6
size: NA
CDR3: CASRAPGQGASGANVLTF
DNA: TGCGCCAGCAGGGCCCCGGGACAGGGGGCCTCTGGGGCCAACGTCCTGACTTTC

D: TRBD2
V: TRBV5-4
J: TRBJ2-3
size: NA
CDR3: CASSLTSGGRDTQYF
DNA: TGTGCCAGCAGCTTGACTAGCGGGGGTCGGGATACGCAGTATTTT

D: NA
V: TRBV3-1/TRBV3-2
J: TRBJ1-2
size: NA
CDR3: CAISGGYGYTF
DNA: TGTGCCATTTCAGGTGGATATGGCTACACCTTC

D: TRBD2
V: TRBV9
J: TRBJ2-7
size: NA
CDR3: CASSVEGLAGGPPYEQYF
DNA: TGTGCCAGCAGCGTAGAGGGACTAGCGGGGGGGCCCCCCTACGAGCAGTACTTC

D: NA
V: TRBV19
J: TRBJ1-6
size: NA
CDR3: CASSMTVLLGHSPLHF
DNA: TGTGCCAGTAGTATGACAGTGCTCCTGGGTCATTCACCCCTCCACTTT

D: TRBD1
V: TRBV6-6
J: TRBJ2-5
size: NA
CDR3: CATQTGGAETQYF
DNA: TGTGCCACCCAGACAGGGGGCGCAGAGACCCAGTACTTC

D: NA
V: TRBV5-4
J: TRBJ2-7
size: NA
CDR3: CASSTSRQPYEQYF
DNA: TGTGCCAGCAGTACAAGCCGACAGCCCTACGAGCAGTACTTC

D: NA
V: TRBV18
J: TRBJ1-1
size: few
CDR3: CASSTNPQPPEAFF
DNA: TGTGCCAGCTCCACCAATCCACAGCCCCCTGAAGCTTTCTTT

D: NA
V: TRBV3-1/TRBV3-2
J: TRBJ1-2
size: NA
CDR3: CASSWCGPNYGYTF
DNA: TGTGCCAGCAGCTGGTGCGGGCCAAACTATGGCTACACCTTC

D: NA
V: TRBV19
J: TRBJ1-2
size: few
CDR3: CATRSTPGDYGYTF
DNA: TGTGCCACTCGATCTACCCCAGGGGATTATGGCTACACCTTC

D: TRBD1
V: TRBV2
J: TRBJ1-5
size: NA
CDR3: CASRRGQGAGNQPQHF
DNA: TGTGCCAGCAGGAGGGGACAGGGGGCAGGCAATCAGCCCCAGCATTTT

D: NA
V: TRBV3-1/TRBV3-2
J: TRBJ1-6
size: few
CDR3: CASSVGRVTPLHF
DNA: TGTGCCAGCAGCGTAGGGAGGGTTACACCCCTCCACTTT

D: NA
V: TRBV30
J: TRBJ1-4
size: NA
CDR3: CASFTRYSRDENEKLFF
DNA: TGTGCCTCCTTCACTAGATATTCGCGGGACGAGAATGAAAAACTGTTTTTT

D: NA
V: TRBV19
J: TRBJ1-4
size: NA
CDR3: CASSIPMRRATNEKLFF
DNA: TGTGCCAGTAGTATCCCAATGAGGAGAGCAACTAATGAAAAACTGTTTTTT

D: NA
V: TRBV19
J: TRBJ2-7
size: NA
CDR3: CASSSSYEQYF
DNA: TGTGCCAGTAGCAGCTCCTACGAGCAGTACTTC

D: TRBD2
V: TRBV11-2
J: TRBJ2-7
size: few
CDR3: CASSFGGAYEQYF
DNA: TGTGCCAGCAGCTTTGGGGGGGCCTACGAGCAGTACTTC